Each of the 23 T cell receptor beta chains below was sequenced from the same sample in a study of shared clonotypes between healthy human individuals. This table comes from immunoSEQ multiplex PCR, and its TCRdb copy is limited to in-frame clones, with some not included. The sample has fewer than 500,000 clones, over 75% seen once; the top ten hold about an eighth. The sequencing sample was made of PBMCs. The receptors come from a middle-aged woman in good health. Some clones in this sample may be carry-over from other donors' samples.

The rearrangement joins TRBV5-5 to TRBJ1-1; D unclear. Germline CDR1 and CDR2: SGHKS and YYEKEE (reference sequence). This CDR3 has 11 residues. V lost 0 bases and J 8 bases, leaving 5 bases between the germline ends. For the CDR3, the DNA is TGTGCCAGCAGCTTGGGGTTGGAAGCTTTCTTT. Encoded protein: CASSLGLEAFF.

Turning to this clone: Since a far larger clone is one base different, this is likely a read error. The sample holds other DNA sequences that translate to the same CDR3. The genes are TRBV6-6 and TRBJ1-2; D not certain. Germline V gene sequence: CDR1 MNHNY, CDR2 SVGAGI (reference sequence). V lost 8 bases, J lost 8 bases, and 15 bases lay in between. The CDR3 length is 12 residues. This CDR3 is CASATGVGGYTF. The CDR3 DNA reads as TGTGCCAGCGCTACGGGCGTTGGGGGCTACACCTTC.

The chain couples TRBV7-2 to TRBJ2-5, with D perhaps TRBD2 (6 bases). Deletions cut 5 bases from V and 5 bases from J, with 21 bases between. This CDR3 has 16 residues. Germline CDR1 reads SGHTA; CDR2 reads FQGNSA. The CDR3 reads CASSTSLAGNGETQYF. The CDR3 coding sequence is TGTGCCAGCAGCACCTCACTGGCGGGGAACGGGGAGACCCAGTACTTC.

This chain uses TRBV5-1 with TRBJ2-7; 9 positions match TRBD1. After removal of 0 bases from V and 2 bases from J, the junction contained 9 bases not matched to a gene. CDR3 length equals 17 residues. Germline assignment: CDR1 SGHRS and CDR2 YFSETQ. CDR3 sequence: CASSLVRQGGLPYEQYF. The CDR3 nucleotides read TGCGCCAGCAGCTTGGTGAGACAGGGGGGTTTGCCCTACGAGCAGTACTTC.

The count of this clone is one. V gene TRBV6-4 combines with J gene TRBJ1-5; D gene uncertain. This CDR3 is 13 amino acids long. Germline loops: CDR1 MRHNA, CDR2 SNTAGT. V was trimmed by 4 bases and J by 1 base, leaving 5 bases between them. The CDR3 is CASSARSNQPQHF. The CDR3, as DNA: TGTGCCAGCAGTGCACGGAGCAATCAGCCCCAGCATTTT.

This clone was counted between two and nine times. In the same sample, other DNA sequences code for this CDR3. V usage is TRBV9 and J usage is TRBJ2-3; D not resolved. This CDR3 comprises 14 residues. V lost 0 bases and J lost 0, with 5 bases in between. Germline CDR1 is SGDLS and CDR2 is YYNGEE. DNA of the CDR3: TGTGCCAGCAGCGTAGACGGTAGCACAGATACGCAGTATTTT. Amino acid sequence: CASSVDGSTDTQYF.

V gene TRBV29-1 combines with J gene TRBJ2-1, with 10 bases matching TRBD2. This CDR3 spans 14 amino acids. From germline, CDR1 is SQVTM and CDR2 ANQGSEA. V shed 4 bases and J 7 bases; nucleotides not matched to a gene: 7. Here the CDR3 reads CSVGRAGGGNEQFF. CDR3 nucleotides: TGCAGCGTTGGGAGAGCGGGAGGGGGGAATGAGCAGTTCTTC.

This clone has more than one count but fewer than ten. V is TRBV19 and J is TRBJ1-1; D not resolved. V lost 8 bases and J 3 bases, leaving 7 bases between the germline ends. This CDR3 has 11 residues. Germline V gives CDR1 LNHDA, CDR2 SQIVND (reference sequence). CDR3 loop: CASLRDTEAFF. The CDR3 coding sequence is TGTGCCAGTCTGAGGGACACTGAAGCTTTCTTT.

The chain is built from TRBV6-6 and TRBJ2-3; tentatively, D is TRBD2 (6 bases). The germline V gene has CDR1 MNHNY and CDR2 SVGAGI (reference sequence). The CDR3 has 13 amino acids. Trimming removed 10 bases at V and 8 bases at J, with 19 bases between. DNA of the CDR3: TGTGCCACCCACCCTTCCGGGACTGGTACGCAGTATTTT. Translating it yields CATHPSGTGTQYF.

V and J are TRBV4-1 and TRBJ2-7; 10 bases map to TRBD2. CDR1 is MGHRA and CDR2 is YSYEKL in the germline V gene. V shed 4 bases and J 2 bases; nucleotides not matched to a gene: 17. This CDR3 comprises 19 residues. The CDR3 DNA sequence: TGCGCCAGCAGCCTCCTTCGGGGTGTTAGCGGGGGGAGAACCTACGAGCAGTACTTC. Its protein is CASSLLRGVSGGRTYEQYF.

As for this clone: This CDR3 is also generated by other DNA sequences in the sample. The V and J genes are TRBV7-2 and TRBJ2-1, with D perhaps assigned TRBD1 or TRBD2 (5 bases each). Trimming removed 5 bases at V and 2 bases at J, with 10 bases between. CDR1 and CDR2 from the germline V gene are SGHTA and FQGNSA. The CDR3 consists of 14 residues. The CDR3 region is CASSPGTTYNEQFF. The CDR3 DNA is TGTGCCAGCAGCCCCGGGACCACCTACAATGAGCAGTTCTTC.

The chain couples TRBV27 to TRBJ2-5, with D uncertain. The V end lost 2 bases, the J end lost 8 bases, and 12 bases lay between the germline ends. CDR3 length: 13 residues. Germline assignment: CDR1 MNHEY and CDR2 SMNVEV (reference sequence). CDR3 sequence reads: CASSLAGGPTQYF. DNA for the CDR3: TGTGCCAGCAGTTTAGCCGGCGGCCCAACCCAGTACTTC.

The gene calls are TRBV7-9 and TRBJ1-1; a weak D match, TRBD1 (5 bases). CDR3 length: 13 residues. Trimming took 5 bases from V and 4 from J, leaving 11 bases between them. CDR1 SEHNR and CDR2 FQNEAQ come from the germline V gene (reference sequence). The DNA for the CDR3 is TGTGCCAGCAGCCATACCCAGGGCACTGAAGCTTTCTTT. Its translation: CASSHTQGTEAFF.

The chain uses TRBV30 and TRBJ2-7, with 9 bases matching TRBD1. Germline-derived CDR1 and CDR2 are GTSNPN and SVGIG (reference sequence). This CDR3 spans 12 amino acids. After removal of 5 bases from V and 3 bases from J, the junction contained 2 bases not matched to a gene. CDR3 amino acids: CAWEGQGYEQYF. The CDR3 DNA reads TGTGCCTGGGAGGGACAGGGCTACGAGCAGTACTTC.

CDR3 sequence reads: CASSQDWGQPNYGYTF. Here the CDR3 DNA reads TGCGCCAGCAGCCAAGATTGGGGACAACCTAACTATGGCTACACCTTC. This sequence joins TRBV4-3 and TRBJ1-2, with D possibly matching TRBD1 (6 bases). The germline V gene encodes CDR1 LGHNA and CDR2 YSLEER. Trimming pared 0 bases from V and 0 bases from J, leaving 11 bases between. There are 16 residues in the CDR3.

The chain recombines TRBV15 with TRBJ2-7, with D hard to call. Germline lookup yields CDR1 LNHNV and CDR2 YYDKDF (reference sequence). The V end lost 0 bases, the J end lost 2 bases, and 17 bases lay between the germline ends. The CDR3 length is 17 residues. This CDR3 is CATSRDISFGFPYEQYF. DNA for the CDR3: TGTGCCACCAGCAGAGATATTTCGTTTGGGTTTCCCTACGAGCAGTACTTC.

This chain links TRBV7-3 with TRBJ2-5, with D possibly called TRBD1 or TRBD2 (5 bases each). From germline, CDR1 is SGHTA and CDR2 FQGTGA. The CDR3 covers 16 residues. V was clipped by 3 bases and J by 1 base, with 15 bases between them. The DNA of the CDR3 is TGTGCCAGCAGCTTGGGGGAGAGGGGCCCCCAAGAGACCCAGTACTTC. This gives the protein CASSLGERGPQETQYF.

The table lists this clone with a count of one. The J gene is TRBJ2-7, the V gene TRBV6-5; the D gene is possibly TRBD1 (6 bases). The V end lost 2 bases, the J end lost 5 bases, and 13 bases lay between the germline ends. This CDR3 contains 14 residues. The V gene's germline CDR1 is MNHEY and CDR2 SVGAGI. The CDR3 DNA sequence: TGTGCCAGCAGTTACAGGCGGCAGGGGCACGAGCAGTACTTC. It translates to CASSYRRQGHEQYF.

The chain couples TRBV28 to TRBJ1-5; D is uncertain. V lost 3 bases and J 3 bases, leaving 6 bases between the germline ends. The CDR3 loop spans 13 amino acids. Germline CDR1 reads MDHEN; CDR2 reads SYDVKM. CDR3 sequence: CASSFGLNQPQHF. CDR3 bases: TGTGCCAGCAGTTTTGGACTCAATCAGCCCCAGCATTTT.

In its sample, this clone was seen a few times. This chain joins TRBV2 and TRBJ2-3; D is unresolved. Trimming left V 7 bases short and J 1 base short, with 12 bases between. This CDR3 is built from 14 residues. Looked up from germline, CDR1 is SNHLY and CDR2 is FYNNEI. The CDR3 DNA reads TGTGCCAGCAAGGCTGGAAGGGGCACAGATACGCAGTATTTT. This gives the protein CASKAGRGTDTQYF.

The sample holds one count of this clone. The genes are TRBV7-9 and TRBJ2-1, with 7 bases identical to TRBD2. From germline, CDR1 is SEHNR and CDR2 FQNEAQ (reference sequence). Trimming removed 2 bases from V and 7 bases from J; junction bases left unmatched: 8. This CDR3 is built from 15 residues. CDR3 DNA: TGTGCCAGCAGCTTAATGGCGGGAGAATATAATGAGCAGTTCTTC. Its translation is CASSLMAGEYNEQFF.

Remarks on this clone: A much larger clone differs from this one at a single base, so this may be a read error. The sample holds other DNA sequences that translate to the same CDR3. The chain recombines TRBV27 with TRBJ2-2; 7 bases map to TRBD2. Germline CDR1 and CDR2: MNHEY and SMNVEV (reference sequence). The CDR3 is 15 amino acids. As DNA, the CDR3 is TGTGCCAGCAGTTTACACCTAGCGGACACCGGGGAGCTGTTCTTT. This codes for CASSLHLADTGELFF.

The DNA for the CDR3 is TGCGCCAGCAGCATAGGTTCAGGGGAGGTGATGGGGCAGTACTTC. It codes for CASSIGSGEVMGQYF. The chain employs TRBV5-1 and TRBJ2-7; perhaps D is TRBD1 or TRBD2 (6 bases each). From germline, CDR1 is SGHRS and CDR2 YFSETQ. Deletions cut 4 bases from V and 9 bases from J, with 23 bases between. This CDR3 spans 15 amino acids.